In this sample, the clone carrying this T cell receptor beta chain turned up a few times. This entry comes from a study of OX40 agonist ivuxolimab in advanced cancers. Sequencing used immunoSEQ multiplex PCR; TCRdb keeps in-frame clones, though not all of them. The table has more than 65,000 clones, about four fifths seen once. This specimen was CD4+ or CD8+ T cells sorted from blood, taken in a trial of the OX40 agonist ivuxolimab. This receptor was taken from an adult with an advanced solid tumor such as melanoma, head and neck, liver or kidney cancer.

The CDR3 loop is CASSTSGGSSYEQYF. The CDR3 DNA reads TGTGCCAGCAGTACCTCCGGAGGGAGCTCCTACGAGCAGTACTTC. The chain carries TRBV27 and TRBJ2-7; a possible D gene is TRBD2 (6 bases). V was clipped by 5 bases and J by 0 bases, with 14 bases between them. The germline CDR1 and CDR2 sequences are MNHEY and SMNVEV (reference sequence). There are 15 residues in the CDR3.